This T cell receptor (beta chain) appears in the sequencing data of a study of shared clonotypes between healthy human individuals. Broader study findings: Of the naive CD4 clonotypes, around 5% were shared across several donors. Lower generation probabilities were found for non-shared clonotypes than for those shared by all four donors. Sequencing depth was predicted to influence how clonotypes are shared among donors.

CD8 cells classed as naive were CD45RO-negative and positively selected for CCR7, excluding terminally differentiated effector memory CD45RA+ cells. Each donor was a Caucasian adult residing in Nashville, Tennessee. Losses at the gene ends were 3 bases for V and 5 bases for J; bases not matched to a gene: 10. This CDR3 is 16 amino acids long. CDR1 MNHNS and CDR2 SASEGT come from the germline V gene. Remarks on this clone: Its antigen is not known.

Sequencing was performed with immunoSEQ multiplex PCR; in TCRdb, only in-frame clones are kept and a portion is missing. The repertoire holds approximately 720,000 clones, with about 92% as singletons. This receptor was identified in a man aged 25-40 years in good health. This rearrangement joins TRBV6-1 to TRBJ1-5; 7 bases match TRBD1. Sequenced sample: naive CD8+ T cells sorted from blood. The CDR3 loop is CASSDYRDRRDQPQHF. The DNA for the CDR3 is TGTGCCAGCAGTGACTACCGGGACAGACGCGATCAGCCCCAGCATTTT.